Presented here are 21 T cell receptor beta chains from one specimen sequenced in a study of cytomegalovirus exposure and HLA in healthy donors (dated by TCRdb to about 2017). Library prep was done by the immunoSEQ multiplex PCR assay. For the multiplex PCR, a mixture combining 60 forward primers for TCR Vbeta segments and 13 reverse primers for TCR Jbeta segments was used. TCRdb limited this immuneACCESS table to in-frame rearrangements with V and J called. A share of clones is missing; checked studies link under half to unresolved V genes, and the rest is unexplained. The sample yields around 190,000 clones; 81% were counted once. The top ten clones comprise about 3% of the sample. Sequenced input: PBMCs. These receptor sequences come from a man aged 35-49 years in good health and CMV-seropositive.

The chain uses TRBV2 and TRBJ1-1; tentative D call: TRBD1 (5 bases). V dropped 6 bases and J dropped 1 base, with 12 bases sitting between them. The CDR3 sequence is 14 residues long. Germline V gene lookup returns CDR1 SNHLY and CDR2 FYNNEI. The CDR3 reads CASRDRRANTEAFF. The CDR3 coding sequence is TGTGCCAGCAGAGACCGCAGGGCGAACACTGAAGCTTTCTTT.

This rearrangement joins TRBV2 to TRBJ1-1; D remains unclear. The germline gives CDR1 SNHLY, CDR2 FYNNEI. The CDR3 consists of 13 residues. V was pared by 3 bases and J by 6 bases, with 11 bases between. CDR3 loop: CASSDGRTAEAFF. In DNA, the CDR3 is TGTGCCAGCAGTGATGGCAGAACAGCTGAAGCTTTCTTT.

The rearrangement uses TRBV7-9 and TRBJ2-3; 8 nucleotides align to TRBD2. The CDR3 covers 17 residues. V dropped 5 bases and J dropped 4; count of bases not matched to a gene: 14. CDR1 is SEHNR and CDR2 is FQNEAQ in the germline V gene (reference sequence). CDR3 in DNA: TGTGCCAGCAGCCTCCGCCCGGAGCGGGAGATCTCAGATACGCAGTATTTT. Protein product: CASSLRPEREISDTQYF.

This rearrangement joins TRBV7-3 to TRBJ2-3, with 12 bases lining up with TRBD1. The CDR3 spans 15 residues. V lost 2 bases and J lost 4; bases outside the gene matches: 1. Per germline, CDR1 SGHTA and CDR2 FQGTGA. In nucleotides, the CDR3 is TGTGCCAGCAGCTTAGGGACAGGGGGCGCAGATACGCAGTATTTT. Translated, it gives CASSLGTGGADTQYF.

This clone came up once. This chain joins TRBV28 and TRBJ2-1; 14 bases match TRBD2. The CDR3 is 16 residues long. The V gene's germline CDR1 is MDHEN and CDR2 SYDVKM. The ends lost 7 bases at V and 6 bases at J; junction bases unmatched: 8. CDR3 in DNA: TGTGCCAGCACTCTCTCGGGACTAGCGGGAGTCAATGAGCAGTTCTTC. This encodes CASTLSGLAGVNEQFF.

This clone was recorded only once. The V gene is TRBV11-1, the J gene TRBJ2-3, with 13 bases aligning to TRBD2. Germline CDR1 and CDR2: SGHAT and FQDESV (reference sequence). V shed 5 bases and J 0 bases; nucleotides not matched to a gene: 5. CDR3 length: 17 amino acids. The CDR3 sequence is CASSPGLAGPSTDTQYF. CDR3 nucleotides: TGTGCCAGCAGCCCGGGACTAGCGGGGCCAAGCACAGATACGCAGTATTTT.

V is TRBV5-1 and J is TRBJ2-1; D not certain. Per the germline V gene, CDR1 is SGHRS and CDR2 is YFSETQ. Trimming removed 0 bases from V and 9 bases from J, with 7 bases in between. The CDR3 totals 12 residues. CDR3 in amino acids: CASSLGSGEQFF. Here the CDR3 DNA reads TGCGCCAGCAGCTTGGGGTCGGGTGAGCAGTTCTTC.

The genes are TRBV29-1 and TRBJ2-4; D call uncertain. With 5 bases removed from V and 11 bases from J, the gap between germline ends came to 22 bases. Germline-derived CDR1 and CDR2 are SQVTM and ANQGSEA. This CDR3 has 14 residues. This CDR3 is CSVIPAGYVALQYF. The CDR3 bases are TGCAGCGTTATCCCCGCCGGATATGTAGCCCTTCAGTACTTC.

The CDR3 bases are TGTGCCAGCGGGAGCCGCCCTAACTATGGCTACACCTTC. The encoded protein is CASGSRPNYGYTF. The rearrangement uses TRBV27 and TRBJ1-2; unclear D gene. Germline V lookup: CDR1 MNHEY, CDR2 SMNVEV (reference sequence). Deletions cut 8 bases from V and 0 bases from J, with 10 bases between. The CDR3 is made up of 13 amino acids.

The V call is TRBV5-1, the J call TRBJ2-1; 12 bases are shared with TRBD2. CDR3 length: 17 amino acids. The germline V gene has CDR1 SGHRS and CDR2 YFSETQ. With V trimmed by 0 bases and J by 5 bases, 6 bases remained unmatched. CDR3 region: CASSLGAWTSGDNEQFF. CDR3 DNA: TGCGCCAGCAGCTTGGGGGCCTGGACTAGCGGGGACAATGAGCAGTTCTTC.

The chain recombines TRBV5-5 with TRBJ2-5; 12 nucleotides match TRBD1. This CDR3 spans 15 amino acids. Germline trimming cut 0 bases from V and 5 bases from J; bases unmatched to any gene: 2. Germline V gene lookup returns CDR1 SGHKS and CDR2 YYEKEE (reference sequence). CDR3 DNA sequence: TGTGCCAGCAGCTTGGGGGACAGGGGGCGGGAGACCCAGTACTTC. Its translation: CASSLGDRGRETQYF.

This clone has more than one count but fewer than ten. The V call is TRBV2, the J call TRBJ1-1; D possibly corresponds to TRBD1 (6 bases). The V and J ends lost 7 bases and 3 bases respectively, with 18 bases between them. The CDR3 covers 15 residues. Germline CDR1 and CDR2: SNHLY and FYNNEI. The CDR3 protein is CASNRRGGQDTEAFF. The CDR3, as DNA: TGTGCCAGCAACCGAAGGGGGGGGCAAGACACTGAAGCTTTCTTT.

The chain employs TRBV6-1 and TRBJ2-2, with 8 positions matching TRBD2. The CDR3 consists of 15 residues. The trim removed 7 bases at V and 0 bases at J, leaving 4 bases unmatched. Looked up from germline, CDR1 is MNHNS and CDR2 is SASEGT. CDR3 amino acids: CASTRGGTNTGELFF. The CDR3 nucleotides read TGTGCCAGCACCCGGGGGGGGACGAACACCGGGGAGCTGTTTTTT.

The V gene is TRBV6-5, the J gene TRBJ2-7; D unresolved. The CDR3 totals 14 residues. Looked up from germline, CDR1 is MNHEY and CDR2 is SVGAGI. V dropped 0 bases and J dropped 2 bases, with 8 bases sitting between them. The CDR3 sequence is CASSYSPGAYEQYF. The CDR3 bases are TGTGCCAGCAGTTACTCGCCAGGTGCCTACGAGCAGTACTTC.

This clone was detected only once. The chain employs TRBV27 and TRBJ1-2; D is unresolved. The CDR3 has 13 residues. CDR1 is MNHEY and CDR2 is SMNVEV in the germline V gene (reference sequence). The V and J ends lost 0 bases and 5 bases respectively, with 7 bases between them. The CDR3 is CASSLSQNYGYTF. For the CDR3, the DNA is TGTGCCAGCAGTTTATCCCAGAATTATGGCTACACCTTC.

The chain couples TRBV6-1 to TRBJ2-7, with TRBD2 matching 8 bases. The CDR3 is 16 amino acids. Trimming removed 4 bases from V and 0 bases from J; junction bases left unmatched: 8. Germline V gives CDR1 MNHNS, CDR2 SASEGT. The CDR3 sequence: CASSGRGGADSYEQYF. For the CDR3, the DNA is TGTGCCAGCAGTGGTCGGGGGGGGGCTGACTCCTACGAGCAGTACTTC.

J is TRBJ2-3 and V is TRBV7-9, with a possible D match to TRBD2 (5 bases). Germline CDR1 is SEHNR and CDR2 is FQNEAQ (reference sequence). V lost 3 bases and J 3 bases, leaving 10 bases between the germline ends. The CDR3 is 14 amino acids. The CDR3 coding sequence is TGTGCCAGCAGCTTTACGGGATCTACAGATACGCAGTATTTT. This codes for CASSFTGSTDTQYF.

Here the CDR3 reads CASSFSGSGDTQYF. As DNA, the CDR3 is TGTGCCAGCAGCTTTAGCGGGAGCGGAGATACGCAGTATTTT. The gene calls are TRBV7-9 and TRBJ2-3, with 9 bases matching TRBD2. The CDR3 sequence is 14 residues long. After removal of 3 bases from V and 5 bases from J, the junction contained 3 bases not matched to a gene. CDR1 and CDR2 from the germline V gene are SEHNR and FQNEAQ (reference sequence). The entire variable domain, with the rest obtained from reference TRBV7-9 and TRBJ2-3, is as follows: DTGVSQNPRHKITKRGQNVTFRCDPISEHNRLYWYRQTLGQGPEFLTYFQNEAQLEKSRLLSDRFSAERPKGSFSTLEIQRTEQGDSAMYLCASSFSGSGDTQYFGPGTRLTVL.

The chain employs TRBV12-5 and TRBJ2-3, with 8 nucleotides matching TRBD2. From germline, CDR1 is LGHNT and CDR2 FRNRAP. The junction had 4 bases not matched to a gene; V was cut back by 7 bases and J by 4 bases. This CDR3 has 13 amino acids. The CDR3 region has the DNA TGTGCTAGTGCACAGACTAGCGCAGATACGCAGTATTTT. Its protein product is CASAQTSADTQYF.

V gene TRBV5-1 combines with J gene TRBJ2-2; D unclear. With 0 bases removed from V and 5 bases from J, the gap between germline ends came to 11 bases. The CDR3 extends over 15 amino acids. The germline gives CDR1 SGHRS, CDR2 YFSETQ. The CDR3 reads CASSLGRSVTGELFF. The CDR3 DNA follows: TGCGCCAGCAGCTTGGGTCGGTCGGTGACCGGGGAGCTGTTTTTT.

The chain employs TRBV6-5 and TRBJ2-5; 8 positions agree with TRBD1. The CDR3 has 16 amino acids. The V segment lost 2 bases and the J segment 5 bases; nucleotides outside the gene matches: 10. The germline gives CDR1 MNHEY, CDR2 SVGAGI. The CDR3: CASSYGQGIGEETQYF. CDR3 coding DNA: TGTGCCAGCAGTTACGGACAGGGAATAGGGGAGGAGACCCAGTACTTC.